The clone carrying this T cell receptor beta chain was detected ten times or more. Its specificity is not known. This sample was included in a study of identical twins. Study observations and caveats: There were fewer insertions in abundant cord blood beta clonotypes, but memory repertoires showed no such pattern.

CDR3 length: 17 residues. Germline V gene sequence: CDR1 LGHDT, CDR2 YNNKEL (reference sequence). Trimming at V came to 4 bases and at J to 4 bases, leaving 15 bases not matched to a gene. A universal primer site was created by template switching, with the cDNA bearing unique molecular identifiers. From the 5' RACE reads, TCRdb called clonotypes with MiXCR, one entry per CDR3 protein. The sample includes about 570,000 distinct CDR3 sequences, roughly 9.5% seen only once; the top ten take roughly 3%. Another study also made use of these data, one on yellow fever vaccine responses in identical twins.

The TCR was taken from a woman aged 18-29 years in good health. The rearrangement uses TRBV3-1 and TRBJ2-5, with 7 nucleotides matching TRBD1. The sequencing sample was made of PBMCs. DNA for the CDR3: TGTGCCAGCAGCCTAAGGCCGACAGGGCGGTTTTTAGAGACCCAGTACTTC. The encoded protein is CASSLRPTGRFLETQYF.